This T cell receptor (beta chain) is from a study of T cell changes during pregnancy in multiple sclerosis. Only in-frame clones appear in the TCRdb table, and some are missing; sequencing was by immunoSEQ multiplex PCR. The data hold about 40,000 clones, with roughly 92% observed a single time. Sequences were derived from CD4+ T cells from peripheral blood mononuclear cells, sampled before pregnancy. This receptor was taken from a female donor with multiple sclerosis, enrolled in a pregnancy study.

CDR3 DNA sequence: TGTGCGAGCGAGGACTCTGGAAACACCATATATTTT. It yields the protein CASEDSGNTIYF. V and J are TRBV6-6 and TRBJ1-3; unclear D gene. Per the germline V gene, CDR1 is MNHNY and CDR2 is SVGAGI (reference sequence). The CDR3 is 12 residues long.